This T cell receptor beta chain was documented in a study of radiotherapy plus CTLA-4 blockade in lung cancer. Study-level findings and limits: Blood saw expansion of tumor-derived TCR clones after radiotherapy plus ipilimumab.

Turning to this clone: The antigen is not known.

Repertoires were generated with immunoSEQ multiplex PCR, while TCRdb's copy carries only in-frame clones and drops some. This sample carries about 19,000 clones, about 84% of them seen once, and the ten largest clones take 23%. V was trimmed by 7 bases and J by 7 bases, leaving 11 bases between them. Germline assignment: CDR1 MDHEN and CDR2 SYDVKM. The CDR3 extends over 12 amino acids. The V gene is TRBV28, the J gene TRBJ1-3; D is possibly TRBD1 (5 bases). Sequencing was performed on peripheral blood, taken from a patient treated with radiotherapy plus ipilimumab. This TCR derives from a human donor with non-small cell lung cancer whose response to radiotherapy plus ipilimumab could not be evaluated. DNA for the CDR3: TGTGCCAGCACCCTTCGGGGGAACACCATATATTTT. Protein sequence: CASTLRGNTIYF. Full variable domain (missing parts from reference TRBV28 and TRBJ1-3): DVKVTQSSRYLVKRTGEKVFLECVQDMDHENMFWYRQDPGLGLRLIYFSYDVKMKEKGDIPEGYSVSREKKERFSLILESASTNQTSMYLCASTLRGNTIYFGEGSWLTVV.